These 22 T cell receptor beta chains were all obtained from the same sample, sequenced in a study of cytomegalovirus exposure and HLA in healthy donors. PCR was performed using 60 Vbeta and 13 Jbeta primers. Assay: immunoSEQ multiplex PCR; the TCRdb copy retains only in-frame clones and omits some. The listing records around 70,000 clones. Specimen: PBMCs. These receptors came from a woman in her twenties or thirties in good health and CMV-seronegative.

CDR3 loop: CSVEGGSGQFF. DNA of the CDR3: TGCAGCGTTGAAGGAGGGTCAGGGCAGTTCTTC. This rearrangement joins TRBV29-1 to TRBJ2-1, with D tentatively TRBD2 (5 bases). CDR1 SQVTM and CDR2 ANQGSEA come from the germline V gene. The CDR3 runs to 11 residues. V was cut by 1 base and J by 12 bases, with 10 bases left in between.

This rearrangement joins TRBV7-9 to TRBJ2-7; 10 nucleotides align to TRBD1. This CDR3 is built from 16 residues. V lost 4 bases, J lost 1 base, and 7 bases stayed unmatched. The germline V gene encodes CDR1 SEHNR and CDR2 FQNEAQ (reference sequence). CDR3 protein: CASSYGTGVGSYEQYF. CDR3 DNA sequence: TGTGCCAGCAGCTACGGGACAGGGGTCGGATCCTACGAGCAGTACTTC.

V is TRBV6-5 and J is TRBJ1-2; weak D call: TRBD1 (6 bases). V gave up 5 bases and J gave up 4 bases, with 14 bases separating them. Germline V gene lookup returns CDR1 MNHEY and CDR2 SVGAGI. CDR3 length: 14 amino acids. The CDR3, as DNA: TGTGCCAGCAGTCGATACAGGGAGGGCTATGGCTACACCTTC. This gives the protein CASSRYREGYGYTF.

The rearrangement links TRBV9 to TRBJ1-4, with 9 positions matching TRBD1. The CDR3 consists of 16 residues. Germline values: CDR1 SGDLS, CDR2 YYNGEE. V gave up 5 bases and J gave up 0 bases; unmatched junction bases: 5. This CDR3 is CASSLQGASTNEKLFF. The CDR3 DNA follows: TGTGCCAGCAGTCTACAGGGGGCGTCAACTAATGAAAAACTGTTTTTT.

The CDR3 loop reads CASSQGEVFNTEAFF. The DNA of the CDR3 is TGCGCCAGCAGCCAAGGAGAGGTTTTCAACACTGAAGCTTTCTTT. The rearrangement uses TRBV4-1 and TRBJ1-1; D uncertain. V gave up 1 base and J gave up 2 bases, with 11 bases separating them. The V gene's germline CDR1 is MGHRA and CDR2 YSYEKL. The CDR3 is 15 residues long.

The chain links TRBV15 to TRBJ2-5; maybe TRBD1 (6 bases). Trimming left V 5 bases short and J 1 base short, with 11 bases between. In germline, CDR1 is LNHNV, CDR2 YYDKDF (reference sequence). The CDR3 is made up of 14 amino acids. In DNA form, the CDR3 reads TGTGCCACCAGCTTTGGCAGGGGCCAAGAGACCCAGTACTTC. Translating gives CATSFGRGQETQYF.

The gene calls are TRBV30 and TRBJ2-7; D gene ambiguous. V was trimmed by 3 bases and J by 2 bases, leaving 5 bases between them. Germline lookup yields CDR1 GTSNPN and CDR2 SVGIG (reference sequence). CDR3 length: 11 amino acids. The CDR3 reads CAWSRAYEQYF. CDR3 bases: TGTGCCTGGAGCCGGGCCTACGAGCAGTACTTC.

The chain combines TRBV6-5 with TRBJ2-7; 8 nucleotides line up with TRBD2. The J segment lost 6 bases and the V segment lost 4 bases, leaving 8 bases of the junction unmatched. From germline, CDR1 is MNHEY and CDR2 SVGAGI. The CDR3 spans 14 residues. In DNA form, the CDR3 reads TGTGCCAGCAGTTCCCCGGGAGGGACGCTCGAGCAGTACTTC. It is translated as CASSSPGGTLEQYF.

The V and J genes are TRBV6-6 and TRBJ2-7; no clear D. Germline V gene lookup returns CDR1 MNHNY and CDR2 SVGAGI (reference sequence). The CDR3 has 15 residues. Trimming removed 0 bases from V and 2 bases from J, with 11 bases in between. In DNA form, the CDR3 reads TGTGCCAGCAGTTACTCGGAGTTACGGGCCTACGAGCAGTACTTC. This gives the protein CASSYSELRAYEQYF.

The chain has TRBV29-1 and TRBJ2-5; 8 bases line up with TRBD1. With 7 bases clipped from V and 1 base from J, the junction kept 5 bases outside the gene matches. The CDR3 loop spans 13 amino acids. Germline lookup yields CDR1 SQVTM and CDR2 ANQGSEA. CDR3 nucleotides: TGCAGCGAGAAGGACAGGGCCCAAGAGACCCAGTACTTC. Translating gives CSEKDRAQETQYF.

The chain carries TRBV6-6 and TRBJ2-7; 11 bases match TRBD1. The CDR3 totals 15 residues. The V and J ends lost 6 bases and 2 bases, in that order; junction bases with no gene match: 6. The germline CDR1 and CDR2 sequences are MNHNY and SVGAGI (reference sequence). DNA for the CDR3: TGTGCCAGCAGCGAACCGGGACAGGGGGCCTACGAGCAGTACTTC. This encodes CASSEPGQGAYEQYF.

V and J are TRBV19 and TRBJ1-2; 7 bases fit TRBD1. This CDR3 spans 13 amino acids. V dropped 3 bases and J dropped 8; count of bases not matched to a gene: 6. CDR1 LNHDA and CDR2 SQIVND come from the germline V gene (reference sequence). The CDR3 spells CASSMTGYGGYTF. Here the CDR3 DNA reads TGTGCCAGTAGTATGACAGGGTATGGCGGCTACACCTTC.

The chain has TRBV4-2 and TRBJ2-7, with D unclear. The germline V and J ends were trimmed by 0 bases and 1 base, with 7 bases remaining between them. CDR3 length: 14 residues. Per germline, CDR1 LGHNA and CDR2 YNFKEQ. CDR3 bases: TGTGCCAGCAGCCAAGATGTCGGTTCCTACGAGCAGTACTTC. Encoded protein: CASSQDVGSYEQYF.

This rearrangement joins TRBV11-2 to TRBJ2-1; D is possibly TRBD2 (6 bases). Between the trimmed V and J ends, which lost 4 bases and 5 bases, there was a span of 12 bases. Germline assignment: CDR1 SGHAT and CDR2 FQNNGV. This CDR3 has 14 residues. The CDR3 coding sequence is TGTGCCAGCAGCTGGAGGGTCGCCGACAATGAGCAGTTCTTC. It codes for CASSWRVADNEQFF.

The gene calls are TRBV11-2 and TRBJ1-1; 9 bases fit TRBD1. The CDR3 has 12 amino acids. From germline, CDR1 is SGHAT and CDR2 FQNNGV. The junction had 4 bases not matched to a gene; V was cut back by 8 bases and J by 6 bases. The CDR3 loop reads CASSRQGAEAFF. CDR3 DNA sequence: TGTGCCAGCTCCCGACAGGGGGCTGAAGCTTTCTTT.

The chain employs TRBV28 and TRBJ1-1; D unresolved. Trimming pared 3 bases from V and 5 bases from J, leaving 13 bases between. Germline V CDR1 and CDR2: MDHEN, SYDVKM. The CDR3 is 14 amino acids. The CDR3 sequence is CASSFTGVRTEAFF. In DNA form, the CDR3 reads TGTGCCAGCAGTTTCACCGGGGTGCGGACTGAAGCTTTCTTT.

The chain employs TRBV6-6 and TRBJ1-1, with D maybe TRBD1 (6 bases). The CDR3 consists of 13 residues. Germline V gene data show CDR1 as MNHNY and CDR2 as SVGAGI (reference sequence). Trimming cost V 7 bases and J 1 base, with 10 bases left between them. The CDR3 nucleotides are TGTGCCAGCATCTTACAGGGGAACACTGAAGCTTTCTTT. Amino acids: CASILQGNTEAFF.

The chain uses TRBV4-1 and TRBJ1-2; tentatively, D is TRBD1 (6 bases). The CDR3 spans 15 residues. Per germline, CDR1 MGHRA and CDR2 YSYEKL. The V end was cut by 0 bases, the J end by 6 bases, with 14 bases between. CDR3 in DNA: TGCGCCAGCAGCCAAGATAACAGGGTCGGGCATGGCTACACCTTC. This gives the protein CASSQDNRVGHGYTF.

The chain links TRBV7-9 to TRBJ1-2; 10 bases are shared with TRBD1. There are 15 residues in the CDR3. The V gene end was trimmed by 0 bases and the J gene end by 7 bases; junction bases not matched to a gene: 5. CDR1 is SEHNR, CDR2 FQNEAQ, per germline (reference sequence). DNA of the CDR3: TGTGCCAGCAGCTTAGCGTGGACAGGGGGTTCTGGCTACACCTTC. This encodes CASSLAWTGGSGYTF. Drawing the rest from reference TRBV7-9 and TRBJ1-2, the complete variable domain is DTGVSQNPRHKITKRGQNVTFRCDPISEHNRLYWYRQTLGQGPEFLTYFQNEAQLEKSRLLSDRFSAERPKGSFSTLEIQRTEQGDSAMYLCASSLAWTGGSGYTFGSGTRLTVV.

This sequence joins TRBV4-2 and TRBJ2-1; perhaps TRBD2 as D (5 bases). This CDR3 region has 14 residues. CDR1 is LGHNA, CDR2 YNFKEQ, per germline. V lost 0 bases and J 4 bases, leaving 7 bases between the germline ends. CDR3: CASSQEEEYNEQFF. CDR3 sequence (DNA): TGTGCCAGCAGCCAAGAGGAGGAGTACAATGAGCAGTTCTTC.

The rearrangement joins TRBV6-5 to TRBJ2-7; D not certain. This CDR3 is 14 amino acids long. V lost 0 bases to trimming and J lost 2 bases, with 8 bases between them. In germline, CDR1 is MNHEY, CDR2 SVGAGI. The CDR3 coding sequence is TGTGCCAGCAGTTACTCTGGTGAGGCCTACGAGCAGTACTTC. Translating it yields CASSYSGEAYEQYF.

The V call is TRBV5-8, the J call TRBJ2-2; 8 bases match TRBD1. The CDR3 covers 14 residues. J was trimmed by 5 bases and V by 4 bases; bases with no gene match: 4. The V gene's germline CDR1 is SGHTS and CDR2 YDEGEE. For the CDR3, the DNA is TGTGCCAGCAGCCTTTGGACAGGGACCGGGGAGCTGTTTTTT. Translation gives CASSLWTGTGELFF.